The 23 T cell receptor beta chains in this list originate from one sample, sequenced in a study of T cell responses to AZD1222 COVID-19 vaccine. Profiled with immunoSEQ multiplex PCR; TCRdb holds only in-frame clones, not every one. The sample carries some 200,000 clones, over 80% recorded once. This specimen was peripheral blood, taken on day 0 of AZD1222 vaccination. The receptors shown here come from an adult in good health.

The chain links TRBV27 to TRBJ1-2; a weak D match, TRBD1 (5 bases). Germline V lookup: CDR1 MNHEY, CDR2 SMNVEV (reference sequence). The length of the CDR3 is 13 residues. Trimming removed 5 bases from V and 4 bases from J, with 11 bases in between. CDR3 in amino acids: CASSPQGLYGYTF. The DNA for the CDR3 is TGTGCCAGCAGTCCTCAGGGTCTCTATGGCTACACCTTC.

V usage is TRBV10-1 and J usage is TRBJ2-7; 9 positions match TRBD1. The V and J ends lost 3 bases and 5 bases, in that order; junction bases with no gene match: 8. Germline-derived CDR1 and CDR2 are WNHNN and SYGVQD (reference sequence). The CDR3 sequence is 15 residues long. The CDR3 nucleotides read TGCGCCAGCAGTGACCCGGGACAGGGTGTCCACGAGCAGTACTTC. Translating it yields CASSDPGQGVHEQYF.

The rearrangement links TRBV18 to TRBJ2-1; TRBD1 might be the D (5 bases). Germline loops: CDR1 KGHSH, CDR2 LQKENI. V gave up 3 bases and J gave up 1 base, with 16 bases separating them. There are 17 residues in the CDR3. The CDR3 loop is CASSPKQGPTSYNEQFF. The CDR3 nucleotides read TGTGCCAGCTCACCGAAGCAGGGCCCGACTTCCTACAATGAGCAGTTCTTC.

This clone was seen a single time. The chain joins TRBV18 to TRBJ2-7; 11 positions match TRBD2. After removal of 6 bases from V and 1 base from J, the junction contained 8 bases not matched to a gene. The CDR3 sequence is 16 residues long. The germline V gene encodes CDR1 KGHSH and CDR2 LQKENI. This CDR3 is CASSLTSGGPSYEQYV. CDR3 sequence (DNA): TGTGCCAGCTCCTTAACTAGCGGGGGCCCTTCCTACGAGCAGTACGTC.

V is TRBV30 and J is TRBJ1-2; no definite D call. This CDR3 has 13 amino acids. The V end was cut by 4 bases, the J end by 1 base, with 10 bases between. Germline CDR1 and CDR2: GTSNPN and SVGIG (reference sequence). CDR3 DNA sequence: TGTGCCTGGACGGACGGAAGTAACTATGGCTACACCTTC. Its translation is CAWTDGSNYGYTF.

This clone was counted once. V usage is TRBV5-1 and J usage is TRBJ1-2; D gene ambiguous. Germline V gene sequence: CDR1 SGHRS, CDR2 YFSETQ. V was pared by 0 bases and J by 2 bases, with 5 bases between. The length of the CDR3 is 13 residues. The CDR3, as DNA: TGCGCCAGCAGCTTGGGCACCAACTATGGCTACACCTTC. Its protein product is CASSLGTNYGYTF.

This chain connects TRBV3-1 (or the pseudogene TRBV3-2) to TRBJ1-3; no reliable D call. V shed 4 bases and J shed 2 bases, with 6 bases lying between them. Germline CDR1 LGHDT, CDR2 YNNKEL (reference sequence). CDR3 length: 13 residues. The CDR3, as DNA: TGTGCCAGCAGCCCATCCGCTGGAAACACCATATATTTT. Residues: CASSPSAGNTIYF.

The chain joins TRBV9 to TRBJ2-7; the D gene is possibly TRBD2 (6 bases). The CDR3 has 12 residues. Trimming left V 7 bases short and J 1 base short, with 9 bases between. CDR1 and CDR2 (germline): SGDLS, YYNGEE. CDR3: CASSGESYEQYF. The CDR3 DNA reads TGTGCCAGCTCGGGAGAATCCTACGAGCAGTACTTC.

This chain connects TRBV15 to TRBJ1-5; D gene unclear. Trimming pared 0 bases from V and 0 bases from J, leaving 9 bases between. CDR3 size: 16 residues. CDR1 is LNHNV and CDR2 is YYDKDF in the germline V gene (reference sequence). CDR3 nucleotide sequence: TGTGCCACCAGCAGAGATGAGGCAGATAGCAATCAGCCCCAGCATTTT. This codes for CATSRDEADSNQPQHF. The full variable domain, its missing parts supplied by reference TRBV15 and TRBJ1-5, is DAMVIQNPRYQVTQFGKPVTLSCSQTLNHNVMYWYQQKSSQAPKLLFHYYDKDFNNEADTPDNFQSRRPNTSFCFLDIRSPGLGDTAMYLCATSRDEADSNQPQHFGDGTRLSIL.

The chain carries TRBV9 and TRBJ1-2; 10 nucleotides align to TRBD1. After removal of 0 bases from V and 4 bases from J, the junction contained 3 bases not matched to a gene. The CDR3 runs 15 residues. Germline CDR1 SGDLS, CDR2 YYNGEE. The CDR3 DNA sequence: TGTGCCAGCAGCGTAGGGACAGGGGGTGTCTATGGCTACACCTTC. Translation: CASSVGTGGVYGYTF.

The chain has TRBV19 and TRBJ2-2; D perhaps matches TRBD2 (5 bases). This CDR3 spans 15 amino acids. V lost 4 bases, J lost 4 bases, and 13 bases lay in between. Germline-derived CDR1 and CDR2 are LNHDA and SQIVND (reference sequence). The CDR3 reads CASSSVPAGTGELFF. The CDR3 DNA sequence: TGTGCCAGTAGTAGTGTCCCCGCGGGCACCGGGGAGCTGTTTTTT.

This clone came up once. This chain joins TRBV9 and TRBJ1-2; D is ambiguous. Germline CDR1 reads SGDLS; CDR2 reads YYNGEE. The V gene lost 5 bases and the J gene lost 8 bases, with 10 bases spanning the gap. The CDR3 runs 11 residues. CDR3 region: CASRSAGGYTF. In DNA, the CDR3 is TGTGCCAGCAGATCGGCAGGCGGCTACACCTTC.

This rearrangement joins TRBV18 to TRBJ1-1, with D perhaps matching TRBD1 (5 bases). Deletions cut 3 bases from V and 6 bases from J, with 11 bases between. The length of the CDR3 is 13 residues. Germline CDR1 and CDR2: KGHSH and LQKENI. The CDR3 nucleotides are TGTGCCAGCTCACCTCTCGACAGCTCTGAAGCTTTCTTT. Amino acid sequence: CASSPLDSSEAFF.

The gene calls are TRBV2 and TRBJ2-7, with TRBD2 matching over 13 bases. The CDR3 length is 14 residues. The junction had 3 bases not matched to a gene; V was cut back by 6 bases and J by 4 bases. Germline assignment: CDR1 SNHLY and CDR2 FYNNEI. The CDR3 bases are TGTGCCAGCAGCCTACTAGCGGGAGGGTACGAGCAGTACTTC. Translating gives CASSLLAGGYEQYF. Filled out from reference TRBV2 and TRBJ2-7, the complete variable domain reads EPEVTQTPSHQVTQMGQEVILRCVPISNHLYFYWYRQILGQKVEFLVSFYNNEISEKSEIFDDQFSVERPDGSNFTLKIRSTKLEDSAMYFCASSLLAGGYEQYFGPGTRLTVT.

This clone was seen a single time. The rearrangement uses TRBV6-4 and TRBJ2-2; no clear D. The CDR3 consists of 15 residues. V was cut by 0 bases and J by 1 base, with 6 bases left in between. Looked up from germline, CDR1 is MRHNA and CDR2 is SNTAGT. The CDR3 is CASSDSYRNTGELFF. CDR3 sequence (DNA): TGTGCCAGCAGTGACTCATACAGGAACACCGGGGAGCTGTTTTTT.

This clone was seen only once. The chain employs TRBV7-9 and TRBJ1-1, with TRBD1 as a possible D gene (6 bases). Germline V lookup: CDR1 SEHNR, CDR2 FQNEAQ (reference sequence). The CDR3 is 16 residues long. Deletions cut 3 bases from V and 4 bases from J, with 18 bases between. The CDR3 spells CASSFLQGKGPTEAFF. The CDR3 DNA sequence: TGTGCCAGCAGCTTTCTACAGGGCAAGGGGCCCACTGAAGCTTTCTTT.

The CDR3 nucleotides read TGTGCCACCAGCAGAGAGGGAGCTCTCCGGGGCGAGCTTTGGTCCGGGGGAGATAGAGCTTTCTTT. Its protein is CATSREGALRGELWSGGDRAFF. This chain joins TRBV15 and TRBJ1-1; D may be TRBD1 (5 bases). Germline CDR1 LNHNV, CDR2 YYDKDF (reference sequence). The CDR3 contains 22 residues. Trimming pared 0 bases from V and 10 bases from J, leaving 39 bases between.

The CDR3 loop reads CASSMDISNTEAFF. CDR3 nucleotide sequence: TGTGCCAGTAGTATGGATATATCAAACACTGAAGCTTTCTTT. The J gene is TRBJ1-1, the V gene TRBV19, with unresolved D. The CDR3 has 14 amino acids. The V gene lost 3 bases and the J gene lost 2 bases, with 10 bases spanning the gap. Germline V gene lookup returns CDR1 LNHDA and CDR2 SQIVND (reference sequence).

This chain links TRBV19 with TRBJ1-1, with D hard to call. The CDR3 runs 13 residues. Trimming cost V 4 bases and J 0 bases, with 6 bases left between them. Germline V gene data show CDR1 as LNHDA and CDR2 as SQIVND (reference sequence). CDR3 bases: TGTGCCAGTAGTACCCCGGTGAACACTGAAGCTTTCTTT. Encoded protein: CASSTPVNTEAFF.

This clone appeared once. The gene calls are TRBV15 and TRBJ1-5, with D possibly being TRBD1 (5 bases). V lost 3 bases and J 5 bases, leaving 14 bases between the germline ends. Germline V lookup: CDR1 LNHNV, CDR2 YYDKDF (reference sequence). CDR3 size: 15 residues. The CDR3 reads CATSRGDGPYQPQHF. As DNA, the CDR3 is TGTGCCACCAGCAGGGGGGACGGCCCTTATCAGCCCCAGCATTTT. The full variable domain, with the rest looked up from reference TRBV15 and TRBJ1-5, is DAMVIQNPRYQVTQFGKPVTLSCSQTLNHNVMYWYQQKSSQAPKLLFHYYDKDFNNEADTPDNFQSRRPNTSFCFLDIRSPGLGDTAMYLCATSRGDGPYQPQHFGDGTRLSIL.

The chain carries TRBV5-1 and TRBJ1-1, with D uncertain. Between the trimmed V and J ends, which lost 4 bases and 1 base, there was a span of 11 bases. CDR3 length equals 14 residues. Germline loops: CDR1 SGHRS, CDR2 YFSETQ. CDR3 in amino acids: CASSPGPQNTEAFF. DNA of the CDR3: TGCGCCAGCAGCCCCGGCCCTCAGAACACTGAAGCTTTCTTT.

The V gene is TRBV19, the J gene TRBJ2-1, with 8 bases fitting TRBD1. From germline, CDR1 is LNHDA and CDR2 SQIVND (reference sequence). The CDR3 covers 16 residues. J lost 6 bases, V lost 6 bases, and 13 bases had no gene match. CDR3 in DNA: TGTGCCAGTAGAACCCCAGGGGGCGGTTTCCCCAATGAGCAGTTCTTC. This sequence encodes CASRTPGGGFPNEQFF.

CDR3 DNA: TGTGCCAGTAGTAGAGGACAGGTTTGGAATCAGCCCCAGCATTTT. It is translated as CASSRGQVWNQPQHF. This rearrangement joins TRBV19 to TRBJ1-5; 7 bases are a match to TRBD1. CDR1 LNHDA and CDR2 SQIVND come from the germline V gene (reference sequence). V lost 4 bases to trimming and J lost 4 bases; unmatched junction nucleotides: 7. The CDR3 totals 15 residues.